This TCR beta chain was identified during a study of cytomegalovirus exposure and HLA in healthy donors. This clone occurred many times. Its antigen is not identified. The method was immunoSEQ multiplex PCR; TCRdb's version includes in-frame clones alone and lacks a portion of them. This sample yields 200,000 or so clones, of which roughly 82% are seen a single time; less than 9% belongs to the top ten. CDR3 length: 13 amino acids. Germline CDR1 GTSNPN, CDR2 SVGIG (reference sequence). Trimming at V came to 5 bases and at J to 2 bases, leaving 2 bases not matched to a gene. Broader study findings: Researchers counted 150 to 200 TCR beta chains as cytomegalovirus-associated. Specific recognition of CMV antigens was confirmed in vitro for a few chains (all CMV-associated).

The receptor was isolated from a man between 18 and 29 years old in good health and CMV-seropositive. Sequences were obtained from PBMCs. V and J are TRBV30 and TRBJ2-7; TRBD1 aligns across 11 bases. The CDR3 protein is CAWGDRGAYEQYF. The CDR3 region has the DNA TGTGCCTGGGGGGACAGGGGGGCCTACGAGCAGTACTTC.